This T cell receptor beta chain is drawn from a study of blood T cells in healthy people across ages. General observations from the study: Higher diversity and more naive CD4+ cells were features of long-lived donors, compared to aged donors. TCR beta diversity correlated strongly with naive T cell percentage.

Aged about 6 to 95, donors were systemically healthy Caucasians from Russia. CDR1 is KGHDR and CDR2 is SFDVKD in the germline V gene. Trimming cost V 3 bases and J 2 bases, with 10 bases left between them. The CDR3 covers 14 residues. A remark on this clonotype: The antigen remains undetermined.

A second PCR of 7 to 11 cycles used a sample-barcoded 5' primer and a J-beta primer mix. TCRdb re-called the 5' RACE reads through MiXCR, storing one row per CDR3 protein. The sample lists hundreds of thousands of distinct CDR3 sequences, around three fifths occurring once. The sequencing input was blood. This receptor was taken from a man aged 35-49 years in good health. This chain connects TRBV24-1 to TRBJ2-7; D is ambiguous. The CDR3 region is CATSDPAPPYEQYF. The DNA for the CDR3 is TGTGCCACCAGTGATCCAGCTCCCCCCTACGAGCAGTACTTC.